The rows below give T cell receptor beta chains drawn from one sample of a study of T cell changes during pregnancy in multiple sclerosis. Generated by immunoSEQ multiplex PCR, the TCRdb table keeps only in-frame clones and is missing some. The sample lists about 87,000 clones, about 94% occurring once. Sequences were derived from peripheral blood, sampled in the third trimester of pregnancy. These receptors all stem from a female donor in good health, enrolled as a control in a pregnancy study. CDR3s include the opening cysteine and the closing phenylalanine or tryptophan.

v_call	j_call	cdr3_aa
TRBV6-4	TRBJ2-7	CASSGNPPTDRGSYEQYF
TRBV11-2	TRBJ2-7	CASSLEGFTSELYEQYF
TRBV28	TRBJ1-3	CASSLLSGRNTIYF
TRBV5-1	TRBJ2-5	CASSLGLAGVEETQYF
TRBV28	TRBJ1-2	CASSLDSLVYGYTF
TRBV6-5	TRBJ1-1	CASSYSKRTEAFF
TRBV13	TRBJ2-1	CASRWTSGAGGYNEQFF
TRBV30	TRBJ2-1	CAWSTQLAGFTPSQFF
TRBV18	TRBJ2-2	CASSPQTGRLELFF
TRBV28	TRBJ1-1	CASRLFLQGNEAFF
TRBV18	TRBJ1-1	CASSPQRIFTEAFF
TRBV28	TRBJ2-7	CASRLAGTYEQYF
TRBV7-9	TRBJ2-5	CASSLAVLQETQYF
TRBV4-1	TRBJ2-1	CASSQDASGSYNEQFF